The 10 T cell receptor beta chains in this list originate from one sample, sequenced in a study of identical twins' blood T cells. TCRdb recomputed calls from the 5' RACE reads with MiXCR, one row per CDR3 protein. The sample records fewer than 450,000 distinct CDR3 sequences, over 25% being singletons. Material for sequencing was PBMCs. These receptors were collected from a woman aged 18 to 55 in good health.

The rearrangement links TRBV12-3 or TRBV12-4 to TRBJ2-3; D may be TRBD2 (6 bases). This CDR3 has 11 residues. Trimming stripped 11 bases from V and 6 bases from J, with 12 bases between. The CDR3 is CAAGSEDTQYF. The CDR3 coding sequence is TGTGCCGCCGGGAGTGAGGATACGCAGTATTTT.

This clonotype has a handful of counts. This chain connects TRBV6-1 to TRBJ2-2; 9 bases are shared with TRBD2. The CDR3 loop spans 16 amino acids. The V and J ends lost 5 bases and 0 bases, in that order; junction bases with no gene match: 4. Germline assignment: CDR1 MNHNS and CDR2 SASEGT. CDR3 amino acids: CASSKSGGPNTGELFF. CDR3 DNA sequence: TGTGCCAGCAGTAAAAGCGGGGGGCCGAACACCGGGGAGCTGTTTTTT.

As for this clonotype: This may be a read error, as it is one base from a much larger clone. The gene calls are TRBV20-1 and TRBJ1-2; D gene unclear. Germline loops: CDR1 DFQATT, CDR2 SNEGSKA (reference sequence). Between the trimmed V and J ends, which lost 1 base and 7 bases, there was a span of 7 bases. The CDR3 has 11 residues. The CDR3 sequence is CSARGSCGYTF. The CDR3 DNA follows: TGCAGTGCTAGAGGCAGTTGTGGCTACACCTTC.

There are a few counts of this clonotype. The rearrangement links TRBV20-1 to TRBJ2-7; D uncertain. The CDR3 runs to 12 residues. Germline CDR1 is DFQATT and CDR2 is SNEGSKA (reference sequence). Trimming pared 0 bases from V and 3 bases from J, leaving 6 bases between. CDR3 DNA: TGCAGTGCTAGAGACCTACTCTACGAGCAGTACTTC. It encodes CSARDLLYEQYF.

V gene TRBV12-3 or TRBV12-4 combines with J gene TRBJ2-1, with D tentatively TRBD2 (7 bases). The V end lost 8 bases, the J end lost 6 bases, and 14 bases lay between the germline ends. CDR3 length: 13 amino acids. The CDR3 nucleotides read TGTGCCAGCGAAGGGGGGGGCGGCAATGAGCAGTTCTTC. Amino acid sequence: CASEGGGGNEQFF.

This clonotype has just a few counts. The chain carries TRBV11-2 and TRBJ2-1; TRBD1 is a possible D gene (5 bases). The CDR3 extends over 13 amino acids. Germline V gene sequence: CDR1 SGHAT, CDR2 FQNNGV. Trimming took off 6 bases at V and 5 bases at J, with 11 bases between the two ends. The CDR3 region has the DNA TGTGCCAGCAGAATGGGGCTAAACAATGAGCAGTTCTTC. Its protein is CASRMGLNNEQFF.

This clonotype was picked up a small number of times. The chain has TRBV9 and TRBJ1-1; TRBD1 is a possible D gene (6 bases). Germline assignment: CDR1 SGDLS and CDR2 YYNGEE. The CDR3 loop spans 14 amino acids. V was pared by 0 bases and J by 4 bases, with 10 bases between. The CDR3 protein is CASSVAGASTEAFF. The CDR3 DNA is TGTGCCAGCAGCGTAGCGGGGGCGAGCACTGAAGCTTTCTTT.

This clonotype was observed a handful of times. In nucleotides, the CDR3 is TGTGCCAGCAGCCACAATAGCGGGAGAGTCATCGGGGAGCTGTTTTTT. Translating it yields CASSHNSGRVIGELFF. V usage is TRBV6-2 or TRBV6-3 and J usage is TRBJ2-2, with 9 nucleotides matching TRBD2. Germline V gene data show CDR1 as MNHEY and CDR2 as SVGEGT. After removal of 6 bases from V and 7 bases from J, the junction contained 12 bases not matched to a gene. This CDR3 contains 16 residues.

The sample holds many counts of this clonotype. This rearrangement joins TRBV5-4 to TRBJ1-1, with a tentative D call TRBD1 (6 bases). CDR1 is SGHNT, CDR2 YYREEE, per germline (reference sequence). V shed 3 bases and J shed 1 base, with 13 bases lying between them. The CDR3 runs 15 residues. The CDR3 region is CASSSMTTGNTEAFF. The CDR3 nucleotides are TGTGCCAGCAGCTCGATGACGACAGGGAACACTGAAGCTTTCTTT.

As regards this clonotype: At one of its ends the junction is not consistent with the germline gene, which may arise from a read error. The rearrangement uses TRBV12-3 or TRBV12-4 and TRBJ2-3, with 7 bases that match TRBD2. The CDR3 length is 14 residues. CDR3 sequence reads: CASSSRTSSDAQYF. As DNA, the CDR3 is TGTGCCAGCAGTTCCCGGACTAGTTCAGATGCGCAGTATTTT.